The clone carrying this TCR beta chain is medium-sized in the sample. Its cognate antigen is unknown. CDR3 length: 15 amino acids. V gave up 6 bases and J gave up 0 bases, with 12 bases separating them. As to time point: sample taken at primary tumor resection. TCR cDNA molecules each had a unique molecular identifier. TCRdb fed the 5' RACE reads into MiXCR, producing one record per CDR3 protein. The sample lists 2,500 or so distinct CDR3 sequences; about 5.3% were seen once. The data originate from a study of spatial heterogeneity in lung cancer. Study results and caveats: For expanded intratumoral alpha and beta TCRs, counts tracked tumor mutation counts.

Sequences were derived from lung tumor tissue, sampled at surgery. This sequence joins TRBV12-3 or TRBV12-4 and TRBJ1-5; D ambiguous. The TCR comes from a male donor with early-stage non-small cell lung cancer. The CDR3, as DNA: TGTGCCAGCAGCGCCGTGTCTAATAGCAATCAGCCCCAGCATTTT. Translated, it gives CASSAVSNSNQPQHF.